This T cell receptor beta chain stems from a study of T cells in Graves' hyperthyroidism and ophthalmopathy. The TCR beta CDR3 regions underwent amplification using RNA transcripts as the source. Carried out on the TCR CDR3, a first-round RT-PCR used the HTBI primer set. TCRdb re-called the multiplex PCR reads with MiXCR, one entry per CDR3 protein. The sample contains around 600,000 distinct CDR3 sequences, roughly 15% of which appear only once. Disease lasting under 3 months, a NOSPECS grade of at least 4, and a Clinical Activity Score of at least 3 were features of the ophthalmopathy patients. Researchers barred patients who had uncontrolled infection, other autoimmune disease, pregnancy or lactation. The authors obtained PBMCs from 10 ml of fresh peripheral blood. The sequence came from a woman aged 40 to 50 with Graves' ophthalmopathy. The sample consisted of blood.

CDR3 sequence: CAWSRRVNEQFF. The CDR3 region has the DNA TGTGCCTGGTCCAGGCGGGTCAATGAGCAGTTCTTC. This chain links TRBV5-8 with TRBJ2-1, with D maybe TRBD2 (5 bases). The V end was cut by 10 bases, the J end by 6 bases, with 14 bases between. Germline values: CDR1 SGHTS, CDR2 YDEGEE. The CDR3 has 12 residues. The full variable domain, with the rest looked up from reference TRBV5-8 and TRBJ2-1, is EAGVTQSPTHLIKTRGQQATLRCSPISGHTSVYWYQQALGLGLQFLLWYDEGEERNRGNFPPRFSGRQFPNYSSELNVNALELEDSALYLCAWSRRVNEQFFGPGTRLTVL.